This TCR beta chain was sequenced in a study of metastatic and nonmetastatic thyroid tumors. TCRdb re-analyzed the PCR reads through MiXCR. The sample has 15,000 to 20,000 clones, around 14% seen once; the top ten hold 17%. V lost 4 bases and J lost 6; bases outside the gene matches: 5. This CDR3 spans 13 amino acids. The germline V gene has CDR1 SGHDN and CDR2 FVKESK. All patients were untreated before thyroid surgery. Whole-study results and caveats: It was reportedly found that TCR beta diversity was significantly higher in malignant thyroid tumors than in benign nodules, a difference seen in both blood and tumor samples.

Ten or more counts support this clone. What it binds is not known. The chain carries TRBV14 and TRBJ2-7; TRBD1 aligns across 8 bases. The clonotype was recovered from a female donor with papillary thyroid cancer or a benign thyroid nodule (not recorded which). Some clones in this sample may be carry-over from other donors' samples. What was sequenced was blood. CDR3 amino acids: CASSPTGVSEQYF. The CDR3 nucleotides read TGTGCCAGCAGCCCGACAGGGGTGAGCGAGCAGTACTTC.